This section outlines one TCR beta chain sequence together with its context. The protocol was immunoSEQ multiplex PCR, while the TCRdb copy is restricted to in-frame clones and leaves out a portion. The sample records 350,000 to 550,000 clones, nearly 90% being singletons. These data originate in a study of blood T cell repertoires in COVID-19. The germline gives CDR1 SGHAT, CDR2 FQDESV (reference sequence). With 7 bases removed from V and 5 bases from J, the gap between germline ends came to 12 bases. This CDR3 is built from 14 residues. The sequencing input was PBMCs or T cells enriched from blood (not recorded which). The chain carries TRBV11-1 and TRBJ2-6, with D tentatively TRBD2 (6 bases). This clonotype was sampled from a woman between 18 and 29 years old with acute COVID-19. CDR3 nucleotide sequence: TGTGCCAGCAAACGCGGGGACTGGGCCAACGTCCTGACTTTC. Protein sequence: CASKRGDWANVLTF.